This TCR beta chain was recovered during a study of control samples from healthy donors and cancer patients. The table came from immunoSEQ multiplex PCR; TCRdb's copy has only in-frame clones and leaves some out. The repertoire has 100,000 to 150,000 clones, around nine tenths of them found once; the top ten carry about 8.7%. Trimming cost V 4 bases and J 0 bases, with 12 bases left between them. Germline V lookup: CDR1 SGHNT, CDR2 YYREEE (reference sequence). This CDR3 contains 15 residues. This clone has only one observation. The chain is built from TRBV5-4 and TRBJ2-3; D is possibly TRBD2 (5 bases). The receptor comes from a middle-aged man in good health. Sequenced material: blood. The CDR3 region is CASSRGYSSTDTQYF. CDR3 coding DNA: TGTGCCAGCAGCCGAGGGTATTCTAGCACAGATACGCAGTATTTT.